Each of the 20 T cell receptor beta chains below was sequenced from the same sample in a study of response to subunit inactivated influenza vaccine. TCRdb processed the RT-PCR reads anew with MiXCR; each CDR3 protein has one entry. The sample comprises approximately 700,000 distinct CDR3 sequences, around 14% of which are singletons, and 5.5% to 8% rests with the top ten. Sequencing was performed on PBMCs from blood, taken around 15 days before vaccination. The receptors here all came from a man between 45 and 60 years old who received an inactivated influenza vaccine.

The V call is TRBV4-1, the J call TRBJ2-2, with 10 bases that match TRBD2. Germline lookup yields CDR1 MGHRA and CDR2 YSYEKL. With V trimmed by 1 base and J by 3 bases, 5 bases remained unmatched. This CDR3 is built from 17 residues. The CDR3 DNA is TGCGCCAGCAGCCAAGGTAGCGGGAGGTCCGACACCGGGGAGCTGTTTTTT. Protein product: CASSQGSGRSDTGELFF.

This clonotype has just a few counts. V is TRBV20-1 and J is TRBJ2-5, with D perhaps matching TRBD2 (5 bases). The CDR3 consists of 12 residues. Per germline, CDR1 DFQATT and CDR2 SNEGSKA (reference sequence). V was clipped by 6 bases and J by 0 bases, with 8 bases between them. CDR3: CSAADYQETQYF. In nucleotides, the CDR3 is TGCAGTGCCGCGGACTACCAAGAGACCCAGTACTTC.

This clonotype turned up a few times. V usage is TRBV7-6 and J usage is TRBJ2-7; 9 bases match TRBD2. Germline V gene lookup returns CDR1 SGHVS and CDR2 FNYEAQ. V gave up 5 bases and J gave up 7 bases; unmatched junction bases: 12. The CDR3 consists of 15 residues. This chain's CDR3 is CASSPATSGGWEQYF. CDR3 DNA: TGTGCCAGCAGCCCCGCGACCAGCGGGGGGTGGGAGCAGTACTTC.

Of note for this clonotype: Its ends do not fully match the called genes, so a read error is possible. The CDR3 sequence is CASYSGRSLSHNEQFF. CDR3 coding DNA: TGTGCCAGCTACAGCGGGAGGTCTCTCTCCCACAATGAGCAGTTCTTC. This chain joins TRBV6-2 or TRBV6-3 and TRBJ2-1; TRBD2 aligns across 9 bases. Germline V gene lookup returns CDR1 MNHEY and CDR2 SVGEGT. The CDR3 is made up of 16 amino acids.

The gene calls are TRBV25-1 and TRBJ2-5; D tentatively reads TRBD1 or TRBD2 (5 bases each). CDR1 and CDR2 from the germline V gene are MGHDK and SYGVNS. The V and J ends lost 1 base and 2 bases respectively, with 17 bases between them. The CDR3 contains 17 residues. The CDR3 sequence: CASSELGLGPQQETQYF. The CDR3 coding sequence is TGTGCCAGCAGTGAATTGGGTCTGGGACCGCAACAAGAGACCCAGTACTTC. Combining the CDR3 with reference TRBV25-1 and TRBJ2-5 gives the whole variable domain EADIYQTPRYLVIGTGKKITLECSQTMGHDKMYWYQQDPGMELHLIHYSYGVNSTEKGDLSSESTVSRIRTEHFPLTLESARPSHTSQYLCASSELGLGPQQETQYFGPGTRLLVL.

This clonotype has just a few counts. The chain employs TRBV20-1 and TRBJ2-5; D remains ambiguous. Germline CDR1 and CDR2: DFQATT and SNEGSKA (reference sequence). The CDR3 is 14 amino acids. Trimming shortened V by 0 bases and J by 1 base, and 9 bases separated the two germline ends. The chain's CDR3 is CSARDLVTQETQYF. The CDR3 DNA sequence: TGCAGTGCTAGAGATTTGGTTACCCAAGAGACCCAGTACTTC.

The chain couples TRBV6-2 or TRBV6-3 to TRBJ1-5; no definite D call. The CDR3 is made up of 14 amino acids. V was clipped by 5 bases and J by 3 bases, with 11 bases between them. Germline CDR1 is MNHEY and CDR2 is SVGEGT. As DNA, the CDR3 is TGTGCCAGCAGTCCCGGGTCCTTCAATCAGCCCCAGCATTTT. Protein: CASSPGSFNQPQHF.

This clonotype was picked up a small number of times. This rearrangement joins TRBV12-3 or TRBV12-4 to TRBJ2-2; D is possibly TRBD1 or TRBD2 (5 bases each). V lost 7 bases to trimming and J lost 5 bases, with 14 bases between them. The CDR3 runs to 14 residues. CDR3 nucleotide sequence: TGTGCCAGCAACCGGGGCGAGGGAACCGGGGAGCTGTTTTTT. Its protein product is CASNRGEGTGELFF.

The V gene is TRBV10-3, the J gene TRBJ2-3, with D possibly TRBD2 on 6 matching bases. The V end was cut by 2 bases, the J end by 3 bases, with 21 bases between. The CDR3 is 18 residues long. Germline assignment: CDR1 ENHRY and CDR2 SYGVKD. As DNA, the CDR3 is TGTGCCATCAGTGAGCCGTCCGAGGGTCGGGCGGGGACAGATACGCAGTATTTT. It yields the protein CAISEPSEGRAGTDTQYF.

V gene TRBV6-5 combines with J gene TRBJ2-1; TRBD1 matches at 9 bases. Germline trimming cut 2 bases from V and 10 bases from J; bases unmatched to any gene: 9. Germline values: CDR1 MNHEY, CDR2 SVGAGI. The CDR3 runs 15 residues. The CDR3 is CASSYRQGGDTEQFF. In nucleotides, the CDR3 is TGTGCCAGCAGTTACCGACAGGGGGGCGATACGGAGCAGTTCTTC.

This chain joins TRBV5-1 and TRBJ2-7, with TRBD2 as a possible D gene (6 bases). The germline V and J ends were trimmed by 1 base and 5 bases, with 16 bases remaining between them. CDR3 length: 15 residues. Germline CDR1 and CDR2: SGHRS and YFSETQ. The CDR3: CASSLMGGGSNEQYF. In DNA, the CDR3 is TGCGCCAGCAGCTTGATGGGGGGAGGATCCAACGAGCAGTACTTC.

The gene calls are TRBV20-1 and TRBJ1-2; 10 nucleotides match TRBD1. The germline V gene encodes CDR1 DFQATT and CDR2 SNEGSKA (reference sequence). The CDR3 is made up of 12 amino acids. The trim removed 4 bases at V and 8 bases at J, leaving 4 bases unmatched. The CDR3 is CSATGQGLGYTF. The DNA for the CDR3 is TGCAGTGCTACGGGACAGGGGTTAGGCTACACCTTC.

There are a few counts of this clonotype. The gene calls are TRBV3-1 and TRBJ2-1; D perhaps matches TRBD2 (5 bases). The CDR3 is 16 amino acids. CDR1 and CDR2 from the germline V gene are LGHDT and YNNKEL (reference sequence). Trimming left V 1 base short and J 0 bases short, with 10 bases between. CDR3 residues: CASSQASGGSYNEQFF. As DNA, the CDR3 is TGTGCCAGCAGCCAAGCTTCAGGAGGCTCCTACAATGAGCAGTTCTTC.

This chain joins TRBV7-9 and TRBJ2-1, with 7 bases aligning to TRBD1. The CDR3 totals 16 residues. Germline values: CDR1 SEHNR, CDR2 FQNEAQ (reference sequence). With 4 bases clipped from V and 0 bases from J, the junction kept 6 bases outside the gene matches. DNA of the CDR3: TGTGCCAGCAGCTCCCACAGGGGTCCCTCCTACAATGAGCAGTTCTTC. Protein: CASSSHRGPSYNEQFF. The full variable domain, in which reference TRBV7-9 and TRBJ2-1 provide the parts outside the CDR3, is DTGVSQNPRHKITKRGQNVTFRCDPISEHNRLYWYRQTLGQGPEFLTYFQNEAQLEKSRLLSDRFSAERPKGSFSTLEIQRTEQGDSAMYLCASSSHRGPSYNEQFFGPGTRLTVL.

This clonotype was detected a few times. The J gene is TRBJ2-7, the V gene TRBV29-1; D gene uncertain. The CDR3 spans 13 residues. Trimming removed 3 bases at V and 6 bases at J, with 15 bases between. Germline assignment: CDR1 SQVTM and CDR2 ANQGSEA. Written as DNA, the CDR3 is TGCAGCGTTGACTTCTCTGGGTTCGGCGAGCAGTACTTC. It yields the protein CSVDFSGFGEQYF.

This clonotype has only a few counts. This chain joins TRBV5-4 and TRBJ2-2; 10 bases match TRBD2. This CDR3 is 17 amino acids long. Per the germline V gene, CDR1 is SGHNT and CDR2 is YYREEE (reference sequence). The V gene end was trimmed by 4 bases and the J gene end by 5 bases; junction bases not matched to a gene: 11. Here the CDR3 reads CASSRTPSGRVTGELFF. CDR3 DNA sequence: TGTGCCAGCAGCCGCACCCCTAGCGGGAGAGTGACCGGGGAGCTGTTTTTT.

The rearrangement links TRBV25-1 to TRBJ1-2; 8 bases are shared with TRBD1. The CDR3 has 14 residues. Trimming removed 8 bases from V and 3 bases from J; junction bases left unmatched: 8. Germline CDR1 is MGHDK and CDR2 is SYGVNS. The CDR3 DNA reads as TGTGCCAGCCACGCCAGGGGGCAGGACTATGGCTACACCTTC. Its protein product is CASHARGQDYGYTF.

V is TRBV20-1 and J is TRBJ2-3; 8 bases agree with TRBD2. J gave up 0 bases and V 8 bases, and 4 bases lay outside the gene matches. Germline CDR1 reads DFQATT; CDR2 reads SNEGSKA (reference sequence). CDR3 length: 13 amino acids. The CDR3 DNA reads TGCAGTTATCTAGCGGGCAGCACAGATACGCAGTATTTT. Translated, it gives CSYLAGSTDTQYF.

This chain uses TRBV3-1 with TRBJ1-1, with D uncertain. Germline CDR1 is LGHDT and CDR2 is YNNKEL (reference sequence). The V gene lost 1 base and the J gene lost 4 bases, with 13 bases spanning the gap. This CDR3 has 15 residues. The chain's CDR3 is CASSQAPLSSTEAFF. The DNA of the CDR3 is TGTGCCAGCAGCCAAGCCCCGTTGAGCAGCACTGAAGCTTTCTTT.

This clonotype was observed a few times. The rearrangement links TRBV27 to TRBJ1-1, with 10 nucleotides matching TRBD1. The junction had 9 bases not matched to a gene; V was cut back by 8 bases and J by 6 bases. Germline lookup yields CDR1 MNHEY and CDR2 SMNVEV (reference sequence). The CDR3 has 14 amino acids. The CDR3 nucleotides read TGTGCCAGCCGTCCGGGACAGGGGTTGCCTGAAGCTTTCTTT. This sequence encodes CASRPGQGLPEAFF.